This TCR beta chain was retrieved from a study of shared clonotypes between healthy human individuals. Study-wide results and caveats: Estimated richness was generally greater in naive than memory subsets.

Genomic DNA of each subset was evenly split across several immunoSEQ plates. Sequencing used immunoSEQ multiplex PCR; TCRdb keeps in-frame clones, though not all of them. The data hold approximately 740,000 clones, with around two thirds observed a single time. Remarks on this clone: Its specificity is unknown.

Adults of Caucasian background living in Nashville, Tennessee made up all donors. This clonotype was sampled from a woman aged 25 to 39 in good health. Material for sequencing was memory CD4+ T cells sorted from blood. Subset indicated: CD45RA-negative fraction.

The CDR3 is CASSLRGSYNEQFF. As DNA, the CDR3 is TGCGCCAGCAGCTTGCGGGGCTCCTACAATGAGCAGTTCTTC. The chain is built from TRBV5-1 and TRBJ2-1; D is perhaps TRBD2 (5 bases). The CDR3 is 14 residues long. The germline V gene has CDR1 SGHRS and CDR2 YFSETQ. V gave up 1 base and J gave up 0 bases, with 5 bases separating them.